This is a list of T cell receptor beta chains from one sample in a study of shared clonotypes between healthy human individuals. The assay was immunoSEQ multiplex PCR, and TCRdb's table has in-frame clones only and misses some. The data hold some 630,000 clones, with roughly 70% observed a single time. Sequenced input: memory CD4+ T cells sorted from blood. The source is a young woman in good health. Both conserved end residues are part of each CDR3.

V gene: TRBV28
J gene: TRBJ1-4
CDR3 protein: CASSPRRLDEKLFF

V gene: TRBV28
J gene: TRBJ1-5
CDR3 protein: CASSPLQGDNQPQHF

V gene: TRBV6-1
J gene: TRBJ2-7
CDR3 protein: CASSAIRVGEQYF

V gene: TRBV11-3
J gene: TRBJ2-1
CDR3 protein: CASSPSGPTNEQFF

V gene: TRBV10-2
J gene: TRBJ2-1
CDR3 protein: CASSGQGNNEQFF

V gene: TRBV25-1
J gene: TRBJ2-5
CDR3 protein: CASGRGQETQYF

V gene: TRBV5-4
J gene: TRBJ2-7
CDR3 protein: CASSLFLYRGRSLSYEQYF

V gene: TRBV29-1
J gene: TRBJ2-7
CDR3 protein: CSVIVNPYEQYF

V gene: TRBV19
J gene: TRBJ2-2
CDR3 protein: CASSIILLNTGELFF

V gene: TRBV5-1
J gene: TRBJ2-5
CDR3 protein: CASSHSTSRETQYF

V gene: TRBV11-2
J gene: TRBJ2-2
CDR3 protein: CASSQPGQGVTGELFF

V gene: TRBV18
J gene: TRBJ2-1
CDR3 protein: CASSPPTSGSLYNEQFF

V gene: TRBV4-2
J gene: TRBJ1-4
CDR3 protein: CASSQEAPARTGKLFF

V gene: TRBV9
J gene: TRBJ1-3
CDR3 protein: CASSFRTGVMSSGNTIYF

V gene: TRBV5-1
J gene: TRBJ2-3
CDR3 protein: CASSSGYLPNIDTQYF

V gene: TRBV6-1
J gene: TRBJ2-5
CDR3 protein: CASRQGQGSETQYF